These T cell receptor beta chains were read from a single sample in a study of blood T cells in healthy people across ages. TCRdb re-called the 5' RACE reads through MiXCR, storing one row per CDR3 protein. In the table there are some 1.4 million distinct CDR3 sequences, 42% of which are singletons. The material sequenced was blood. The source of these receptors is a woman under 30 in good health. Each CDR3 is given with its conserved first and last residue. The order of the fields is CDR3 length, J gene, clone size, V gene, D gene, CDR3 protein, CDR3 DNA. D genes are given only for firm matches. Clone size is given for some rows only: seen once, a few or many times, or a class if the clone is expanded.

>15|TRBJ2-7|.|TRBV4-1|.
CASSQGAPLDHEQYF
TGCGCCAGCAGCCAAGGGGCACCCCTGGACCACGAGCAGTACTTC
>14|TRBJ2-2|few|TRBV10-3|TRBD2
CATAGSGTTGELFF
TGTGCCACCGCCGGTAGCGGGACTACCGGGGAGCTGTTTTTT
>19|TRBJ2-1|few|TRBV27|TRBD2
CASSDLPLLRLAGGTQQFF
TGTGCCAGCAGTGATCTACCCCTATTGAGACTAGCGGGCGGTACTCAGCAGTTCTTC
>13|TRBJ1-2|.|TRBV5-1|.
CASSFEQLYGYTF
TGCGCCAGCAGCTTCGAACAGCTCTATGGCTACACCTTC
>18|TRBJ1-2|.|TRBV10-3|TRBD1
CAIRRNRDSPPEDYGYTF
TGTGCCATCAGACGGAACCGGGACAGCCCTCCCGAGGACTATGGCTACACCTTC
>18|TRBJ2-1|.|TRBV12-3/TRBV12-4|TRBD1
CASSLGRGLSGAYNEQFF
TGTGCCAGCAGTTTAGGCAGGGGGCTCAGTGGGGCCTACAATGAGCAGTTCTTC
>13|TRBJ1-2|.|TRBV12-3/TRBV12-4|.
CASSLQGLGGYTF
TGTGCCAGCAGTTTACAGGGGCTGGGAGGCTACACCTTC
>14|TRBJ1-6|.|TRBV15|.
CATSWNTGNSPLHF
TGTGCCACCAGCTGGAATACGGGGAATTCACCCCTCCACTTT
>15|TRBJ2-1|.|TRBV13|.
CASSSPGTPYTEQFF
TGTGCCAGCAGCTCACCCGGGACTCCCTACACTGAGCAGTTCTTC
>18|TRBJ2-1|.|TRBV7-3|TRBD2
CASSSRSGGAGSYNEQFF
TGTGCCAGCAGCTCTAGAAGCGGGGGGGCAGGGTCCTACAATGAGCAGTTCTTC
>15|TRBJ2-7|.|TRBV20-1|TRBD1
CSAPRSGTASYEQYF
TGCAGTGCTCCTCGATCCGGGACAGCCTCCTACGAGCAGTACTTC
>15|TRBJ1-2|few|TRBV10-2|.
CASSDGVLSNYGYTF
TGCGCCAGCAGTGACGGGGTATTGAGTAACTATGGCTACACCTTC